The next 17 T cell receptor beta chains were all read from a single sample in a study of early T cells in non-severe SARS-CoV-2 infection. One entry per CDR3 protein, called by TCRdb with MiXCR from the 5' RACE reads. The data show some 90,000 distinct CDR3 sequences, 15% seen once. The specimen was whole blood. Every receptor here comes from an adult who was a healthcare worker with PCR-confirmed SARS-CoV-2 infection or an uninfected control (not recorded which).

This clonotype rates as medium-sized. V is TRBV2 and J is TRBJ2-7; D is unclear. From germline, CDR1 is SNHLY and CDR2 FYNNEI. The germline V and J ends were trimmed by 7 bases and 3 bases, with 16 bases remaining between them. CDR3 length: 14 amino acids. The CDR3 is CASMWADGNYEQYF. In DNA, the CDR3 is TGTGCCAGCATGTGGGCAGACGGCAACTACGAGCAGTACTTC.

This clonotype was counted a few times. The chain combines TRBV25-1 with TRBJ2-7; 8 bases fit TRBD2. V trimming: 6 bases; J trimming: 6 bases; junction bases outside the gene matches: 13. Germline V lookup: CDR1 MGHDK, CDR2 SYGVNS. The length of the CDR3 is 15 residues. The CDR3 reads CASSPTGTRSAEQYF. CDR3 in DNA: TGTGCCAGCAGCCCTACCGGGACTAGGAGCGCCGAGCAGTACTTC.

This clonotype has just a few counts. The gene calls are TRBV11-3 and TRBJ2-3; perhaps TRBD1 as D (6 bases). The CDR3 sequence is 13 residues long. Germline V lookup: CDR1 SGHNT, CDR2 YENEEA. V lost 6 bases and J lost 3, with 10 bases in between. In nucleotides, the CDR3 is TGTGCCAGCAGACCAACAGGGACAGATACGCAGTATTTT. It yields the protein CASRPTGTDTQYF.

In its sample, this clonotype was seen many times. This CDR3 reads CASSIQGQGDYEQYF. The CDR3 DNA follows: TGTGCCAGCAGCATCCAGGGACAGGGTGACTACGAGCAGTACTTC. This chain uses TRBV7-2 with TRBJ2-7; 9 bases line up with TRBD1. Germline loops: CDR1 SGHTA, CDR2 FQGNSA. J gave up 3 bases and V 5 bases, and 8 bases lay outside the gene matches. The CDR3 loop spans 15 amino acids.

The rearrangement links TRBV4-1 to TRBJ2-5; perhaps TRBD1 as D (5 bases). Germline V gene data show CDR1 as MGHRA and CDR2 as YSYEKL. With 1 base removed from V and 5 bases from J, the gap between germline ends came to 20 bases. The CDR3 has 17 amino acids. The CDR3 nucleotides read TGCGCCAGCAGCCAAGTTGGGTTGATAGGGGCCGGGGAGACCCAGTACTTC. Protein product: CASSQVGLIGAGETQYF.

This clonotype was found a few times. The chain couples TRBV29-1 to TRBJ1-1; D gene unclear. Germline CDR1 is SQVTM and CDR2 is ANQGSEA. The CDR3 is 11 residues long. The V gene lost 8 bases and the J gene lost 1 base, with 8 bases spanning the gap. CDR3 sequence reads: CSHSRNTEAFF. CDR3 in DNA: TGCAGCCATAGCAGGAACACTGAAGCTTTCTTT.

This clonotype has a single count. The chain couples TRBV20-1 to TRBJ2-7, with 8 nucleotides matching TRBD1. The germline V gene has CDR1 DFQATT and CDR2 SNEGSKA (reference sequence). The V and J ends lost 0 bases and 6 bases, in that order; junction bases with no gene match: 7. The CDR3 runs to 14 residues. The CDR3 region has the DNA TGCAGTGCTAGAGAATGCGGGACAGGACTCGAGCAGTACTTC. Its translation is CSARECGTGLEQYF.

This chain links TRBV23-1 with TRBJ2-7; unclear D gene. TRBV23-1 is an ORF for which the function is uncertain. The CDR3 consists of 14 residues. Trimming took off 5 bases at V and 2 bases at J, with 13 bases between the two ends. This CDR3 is CASSSPAGTYEQYF. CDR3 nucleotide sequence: TGCGCCAGCAGTAGTCCTGCCGGAACCTACGAGCAGTACTTC.

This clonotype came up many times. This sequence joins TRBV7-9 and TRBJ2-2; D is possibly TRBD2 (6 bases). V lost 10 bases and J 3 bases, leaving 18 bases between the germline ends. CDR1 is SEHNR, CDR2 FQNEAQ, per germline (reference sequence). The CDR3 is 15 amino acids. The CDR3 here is CAKAPPGRDTGELFF. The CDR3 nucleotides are TGTGCCAAGGCCCCCCCCGGGAGAGACACCGGGGAGCTGTTTTTT. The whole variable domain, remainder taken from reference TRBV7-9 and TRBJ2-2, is DTGVSQNPRHKITKRGQNVTFRCDPISEHNRLYWYRQTLGQGPEFLTYFQNEAQLEKSRLLSDRFSAERPKGSFSTLEIQRTEQGDSAMYLCAKAPPGRDTGELFFGEGSRLTVL.

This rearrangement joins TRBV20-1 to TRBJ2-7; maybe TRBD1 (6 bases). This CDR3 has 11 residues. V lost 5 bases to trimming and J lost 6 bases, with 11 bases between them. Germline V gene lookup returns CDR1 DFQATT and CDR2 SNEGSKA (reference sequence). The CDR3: CSAGGQGEQYF. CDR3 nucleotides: TGCAGTGCTGGGGGCCAGGGCGAGCAGTACTTC.

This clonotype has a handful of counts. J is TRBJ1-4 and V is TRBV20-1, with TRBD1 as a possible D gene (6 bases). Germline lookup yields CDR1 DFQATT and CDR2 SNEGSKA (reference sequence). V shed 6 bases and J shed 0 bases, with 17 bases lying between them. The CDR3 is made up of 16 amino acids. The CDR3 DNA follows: TGCAGTGCCCCAGGCAGGGGCACGGCAACTAATGAAAAACTGTTTTTT. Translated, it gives CSAPGRGTATNEKLFF.

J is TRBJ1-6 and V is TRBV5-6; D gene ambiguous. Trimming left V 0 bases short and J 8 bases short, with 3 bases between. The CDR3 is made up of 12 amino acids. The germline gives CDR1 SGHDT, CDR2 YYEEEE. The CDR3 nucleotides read TGTGCCAGCAGCTTGGCTCATTCACCCCTCCACTTT. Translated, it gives CASSLAHSPLHF.

The CDR3 region is CSALDPSSSYNEQFF. In nucleotides, the CDR3 is TGCAGTGCCCTCGACCCTTCCAGCTCCTACAATGAGCAGTTCTTC. The chain joins TRBV20-1 to TRBJ2-1; D gene uncertain. There are 15 residues in the CDR3. The ends were cut back, 6 bases at V and 0 bases at J, with 15 bases in the middle. CDR1 is DFQATT and CDR2 is SNEGSKA in the germline V gene (reference sequence).

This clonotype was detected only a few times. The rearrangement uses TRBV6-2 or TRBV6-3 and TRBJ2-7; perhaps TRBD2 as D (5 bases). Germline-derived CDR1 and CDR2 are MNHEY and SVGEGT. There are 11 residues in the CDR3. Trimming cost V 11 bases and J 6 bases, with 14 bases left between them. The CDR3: CASGRDREQYF. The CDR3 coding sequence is TGTGCCTCGGGTCGGGATCGCGAGCAGTACTTC.

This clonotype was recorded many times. The CDR3 loop is CATAVVNEQFF. The CDR3, as DNA: TGTGCCACAGCAGTCGTCAATGAGCAGTTCTTC. This chain connects TRBV28 to TRBJ2-1; D gene unclear. CDR3 length: 11 residues. Deletions cut 10 bases from V and 6 bases from J, with 10 bases between. Germline CDR1 MDHEN, CDR2 SYDVKM.

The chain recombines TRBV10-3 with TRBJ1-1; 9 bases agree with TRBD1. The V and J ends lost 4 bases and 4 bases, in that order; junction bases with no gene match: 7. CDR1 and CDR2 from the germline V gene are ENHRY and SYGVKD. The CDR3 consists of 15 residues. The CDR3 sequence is CAISGKTGGTTEAFF. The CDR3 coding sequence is TGTGCCATCAGTGGGAAAACAGGGGGCACCACTGAAGCTTTCTTT.

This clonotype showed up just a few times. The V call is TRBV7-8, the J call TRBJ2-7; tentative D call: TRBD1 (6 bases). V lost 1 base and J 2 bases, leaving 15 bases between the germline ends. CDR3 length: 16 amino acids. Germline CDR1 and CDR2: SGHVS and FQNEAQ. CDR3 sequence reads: CASSLGLGASAYEQYF. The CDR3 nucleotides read TGTGCCAGCAGCTTAGGTCTGGGGGCGAGCGCCTACGAGCAGTACTTC.